A single sample is the source of the 21 T cell receptor beta chains below, sequenced in a study of immune characterization of retroperitoneal liposarcoma. Via MiXCR, TCRdb re-called the PCR reads, giving one row per CDR3 protein. The sample gives 9,500 or so distinct CDR3 sequences, around 26% of which show up once; around 8.5% is in the top ten. Material for sequencing was tumor tissue. These receptors originate from a male donor with retroperitoneal liposarcoma.

This clonotype is judged medium-sized. The chain uses TRBV6-1 and TRBJ2-1; 9 bases fit TRBD2. TRBJ2-7 matches the DNA end more closely, so the J call is doubtful. The CDR3 runs to 12 residues. Looked up from germline, CDR1 is MNHNS and CDR2 is SASEGT. Here the CDR3 reads CASSLRGGEQYF. The CDR3 bases are TGTGCCAGTAGCTTGCGGGGGGGAGAGCAGTACTTC.

The chain uses TRBV6-1 and TRBJ1-2, with 7 bases identical to TRBD1. The CDR3 length is 13 residues. After removal of 7 bases from V and 1 base from J, the junction contained 3 bases not matched to a gene. CDR1 is MNHNS, CDR2 SASEGT, per germline. CDR3 DNA: TGTGCCAGCAAAGGGACAGTTAACTATGGCTACACCTTC. This translates into CASKGTVNYGYTF.

This clonotype showed up just a few times. The chain joins TRBV6-1 to TRBJ1-1; no clear D gene. The germline V gene encodes CDR1 MNHNS and CDR2 SASEGT. The CDR3 sequence is 13 residues long. V lost 8 bases, J lost 4 bases, and 14 bases lay in between. The CDR3 protein is CASVQSLGTEAFF. CDR3 bases: TGTGCCAGCGTACAGTCCCTGGGCACTGAAGCTTTCTTT.

The chain uses TRBV25-1 and TRBJ2-2; a possible D gene is TRBD1 (6 bases). Trimming left V 4 bases short and J 6 bases short, with 12 bases between. Germline V gives CDR1 MGHDK, CDR2 SYGVNS. CDR3 length: 14 amino acids. CDR3 sequence: CASSVQGNAGELFF. The CDR3 region has the DNA TGTGCCAGCAGTGTACAGGGAAATGCCGGGGAGCTGTTTTTT.

By sample fraction, this clonotype is medium-sized. This chain uses TRBV7-2 with TRBJ2-4; 10 bases fit TRBD1. Per germline, CDR1 SGHTA and CDR2 FQGNSA. CDR3 size: 16 residues. With V trimmed by 2 bases and J by 4 bases, 5 bases remained unmatched. The CDR3 DNA reads as TGTGCCAGCAGCTTAAGTTCGGGACAGGGGAAAAACATTCAGTACTTC. Translating it yields CASSLSSGQGKNIQYF.

There are a few counts of this clonotype. V usage is TRBV11-2 and J usage is TRBJ2-1; 8 nucleotides line up with TRBD1. V trimming: 5 bases; J trimming: 10 bases; junction bases outside the gene matches: 16. The CDR3 has 16 residues. CDR1 and CDR2 from the germline V gene are SGHAT and FQNNGV. The chain's CDR3 is CASSPLSTGAAYEQFF. For the CDR3, the DNA is TGTGCCAGCAGCCCGTTATCGACAGGGGCCGCCTACGAGCAGTTCTTC.

CDR3: CASSSQTGGSYNEQFF. CDR3 DNA: TGCGCCAGCAGTTCCCAGACAGGGGGCTCCTACAATGAGCAGTTCTTC. V and J are TRBV10-1 and TRBJ2-1; 9 bases are shared with TRBD1. Trimming at V came to 5 bases and at J to 0 bases, leaving 5 bases not matched to a gene. Germline CDR1 reads WNHNN; CDR2 reads SYGVQD (reference sequence). The CDR3 contains 16 residues.

The chain links TRBV24-1 to TRBJ2-1; D is ambiguous. The CDR3 totals 14 residues. The V end was cut by 2 bases, the J end by 5 bases, with 9 bases between. The germline CDR1 and CDR2 sequences are KGHDR and SFDVKD. CDR3 nucleotide sequence: TGTGCCACCAGTGATTCTTTCACGGACAATGAGCAGTTCTTC. The encoded protein is CATSDSFTDNEQFF.

This clonotype showed up many times. The CDR3 reads CASRGGANVLTF. In nucleotides, the CDR3 is TGTGCCAGCAGGGGTGGGGCCAACGTCCTGACTTTC. The V call is TRBV6-1, the J call TRBJ2-6, with unresolved D. The germline CDR1 and CDR2 sequences are MNHNS and SASEGT. The CDR3 is 12 amino acids. Trimming took 6 bases from V and 3 from J, leaving 3 bases between them.

This clonotype was observed a few times. J is TRBJ1-2 and V is TRBV6-5; D gene unclear. V lost 5 bases to trimming and J lost 3 bases, with 19 bases between them. The CDR3 loop spans 16 amino acids. Germline V gives CDR1 MNHEY, CDR2 SVGAGI. The CDR3 is CASSPPLRFPDYGYTF. CDR3 bases: TGTGCCAGCAGTCCTCCGTTAAGGTTCCCGGACTATGGCTACACCTTC.

By share of the sample, this clonotype is large. The rearrangement joins TRBV27 to TRBJ2-6; D is tentatively TRBD1 or TRBD2 (5 bases each). Trimming pared 3 bases from V and 3 bases from J, leaving 9 bases between. This CDR3 has 15 amino acids. Germline V gene lookup returns CDR1 MNHEY and CDR2 SMNVEV (reference sequence). CDR3 sequence (DNA): TGTGCCAGCAGTTTTCTGGGGGTTGGGGCCAACGTCCTGACTTTC. The encoded protein is CASSFLGVGANVLTF.

The J gene is TRBJ2-1, the V gene TRBV12-3 or TRBV12-4, with 7 bases identical to TRBD1. J lost 5 bases, V lost 10 bases, and 8 bases had no gene match. This CDR3 region has 13 residues. The CDR3 DNA sequence: TGTGCCATCTTTTCGACAGGGAACAATGAGCAGTTCTTC. Translating gives CAIFSTGNNEQFF.

The chain combines TRBV5-4 with TRBJ2-1; 7 nucleotides match TRBD1. CDR1 is SGHNT and CDR2 is YYREEE in the germline V gene (reference sequence). There are 16 residues in the CDR3. V gave up 1 base and J gave up 4 bases; unmatched junction bases: 8. DNA of the CDR3: TGTGCCAGCAGCTTGCGGACAGGACCTGATTACAATGAGCAGTTCTTC. Translating it yields CASSLRTGPDYNEQFF.

This rearrangement joins TRBV4-2 to TRBJ2-1, with 14 nucleotides matching TRBD2. Trimming took 0 bases from V and 13 from J; bases not matched to a gene: 14. Germline values: CDR1 LGHNA, CDR2 YNFKEQ. This CDR3 contains 18 residues. The CDR3 sequence: CASSQEWTSGGYQETQFF. The CDR3 DNA reads TGTGCCAGCAGCCAAGAGTGGACTAGCGGGGGGTACCAAGAGACCCAGTTCTTC.

This clonotype occurred many times. The chain joins TRBV11-2 to TRBJ2-4; the D gene could be TRBD1 or TRBD2 (6 bases each). CDR3 length equals 15 residues. The germline V and J ends were trimmed by 5 bases and 1 base, with 12 bases remaining between them. CDR1 and CDR2 from the germline V gene are SGHAT and FQNNGV. CDR3 loop: CASSRQAGAKNIQYF. As DNA, the CDR3 is TGTGCCAGCAGCCGACAGGCGGGGGCCAAAAACATTCAGTACTTC.

The chain links TRBV11-1 to TRBJ2-1, with unresolved D. The better agreement between TRBJ2-7 and the DNA end casts doubt on the J call. In germline, CDR1 is SGHAT, CDR2 FQDESV (reference sequence). The CDR3 has 12 amino acids. In nucleotides, the CDR3 is TGTGCCAGCAGCTACCAATCTAATGAGCAGTACTTC. It encodes CASSYQSNEQYF.

Only a few counts were recorded for this clonotype. The chain recombines TRBV11-2 with TRBJ1-4; possible D gene TRBD1, 6 bases. CDR1 and CDR2 (germline): SGHAT, FQNNGV. V was clipped by 5 bases and J by 6 bases, with 13 bases between them. The CDR3 extends over 14 amino acids. The CDR3 DNA reads TGTGCCAGCAGCCGCACAGGGTTGGATGAAAAACTGTTTTTT. This translates into CASSRTGLDEKLFF.

The chain recombines TRBV27 with TRBJ2-1, with D tentatively TRBD1 (5 bases). Near its end, the DNA agrees better with TRBJ2-5, so the J call may be wrong. The germline V gene encodes CDR1 MNHEY and CDR2 SMNVEV (reference sequence). The CDR3 is 15 amino acids. CDR3 in amino acids: CASSLMRQGDKTQYF. In DNA form, the CDR3 reads TGTGCCAGCAGTTTAATGCGGCAGGGCGACAAGACCCAGTACTTC.

This clonotype was detected many times. The rearrangement uses TRBV6-1 and TRBJ2-5; TRBD2 is a possible D gene (5 bases). There are 12 residues in the CDR3. Trimming stripped 5 bases from V and 2 bases from J, with 6 bases between. Per germline, CDR1 MNHNS and CDR2 SASEGT. CDR3 sequence reads: CASSWEQETQYF. The CDR3 DNA reads TGTGCCAGCAGTTGGGAGCAAGAGACCCAGTACTTC.

The chain links TRBV6-1 to TRBJ2-5; 8 nucleotides line up with TRBD2. Germline V gene lookup returns CDR1 MNHNS and CDR2 SASEGT. CDR3 length: 15 residues. V gave up 3 bases and J gave up 11 bases; unmatched junction bases: 14. Written as DNA, the CDR3 is TGTGCCAGCAGTGAGCTGGGACTAGAGGGGGGTGAGCAGTACTTC. Protein product: CASSELGLEGGEQYF.

This clonotype was detected ten times or more. The chain carries TRBV12-3 or TRBV12-4 and TRBJ2-1, with D possibly being TRBD1 (6 bases). The V end lost 1 base, the J end lost 10 bases, and 23 bases lay between the germline ends. CDR3 length: 17 amino acids. The CDR3 spells CASSLGDRRRNNYEQFF. CDR3 DNA sequence: TGTGCCAGCAGTTTAGGTGACAGGCGCCGTAACAACTACGAGCAGTTCTTC.